The 15 T cell receptor beta chains given below trace back to one sample, sequenced in a study of T cell changes during pregnancy in multiple sclerosis. Sequencing used immunoSEQ multiplex PCR; TCRdb keeps in-frame clones, though not all of them. Among around 39,000 clones, about 88% were seen once, and the ten largest hold approximately 4%. Sequencing used CD8+ T cells from peripheral blood mononuclear cells, obtained in the first trimester of pregnancy. The receptor source for this set is a female donor with multiple sclerosis, enrolled in a pregnancy study.

The chain uses TRBV5-5 and TRBJ1-2; perhaps TRBD1 as D (6 bases). The V gene's germline CDR1 is SGHKS and CDR2 YYEKEE (reference sequence). Trimming cost V 2 bases and J 0 bases, with 11 bases left between them. CDR3 size: 15 residues. The CDR3 reads CASSLQGGTNYGYTF. The CDR3 DNA reads TGTGCCAGCAGCTTACAGGGCGGAACTAACTATGGCTACACCTTC.

The rearrangement links TRBV29-1 to TRBJ2-1, with D unresolved. The ends were cut back, 2 bases at V and 2 bases at J, with 10 bases in the middle. This CDR3 contains 14 residues. Germline lookup yields CDR1 SQVTM and CDR2 ANQGSEA. In DNA, the CDR3 is TGCAGCGTTGAACGTGACTCGCCCTACAATGAGCAGTTCTTC. This gives the protein CSVERDSPYNEQFF.

V gene TRBV29-1 combines with J gene TRBJ1-1; 8 bases line up with TRBD1. The V and J ends lost 6 bases and 3 bases, in that order; junction bases with no gene match: 6. The germline V gene has CDR1 SQVTM and CDR2 ANQGSEA. The CDR3 is 13 residues long. The CDR3 bases are TGCAGCGTCCGTGGGACAGGTCACACTGAAGCTTTCTTT. Translated, it gives CSVRGTGHTEAFF.

The gene calls are TRBV9 and TRBJ2-1; 8 bases are a match to TRBD2. In germline, CDR1 is SGDLS, CDR2 YYNGEE. The J segment lost 6 bases and the V segment lost 4 bases, leaving 12 bases of the junction unmatched. This CDR3 is built from 16 residues. DNA for the CDR3: TGTGCCAGCAGCATACAGAGGTCCGGGGGGGCCAATGAGCAGTTCTTC. It codes for CASSIQRSGGANEQFF. Using reference TRBV9 and TRBJ2-1 for the parts outside the CDR3, the full variable domain is DSGVTQTPKHLITATGQRVTLRCSPRSGDLSVYWYQQSLDQGLQFLIQYYNGEERAKGNILERFSAQQFPDLHSELNLSSLELGDSALYFCASSIQRSGGANEQFFGPGTRLTVL.

The genes are TRBV13 and TRBJ2-5; 10 positions match TRBD1. The J call may not be correct, given that the DNA end is closer to TRBJ2-7. Germline-derived CDR1 and CDR2 are PRHDT and FYEKMQ (reference sequence). This CDR3 is 14 amino acids long. The DNA for the CDR3 is TGTGCCAGCAGCCCTGGGACAGGGGCGTACGAGCAGTACTTC. Its protein is CASSPGTGAYEQYF.

V usage is TRBV9 and J usage is TRBJ1-3; 7 nucleotides match TRBD1. There are 16 residues in the CDR3. The germline V gene has CDR1 SGDLS and CDR2 YYNGEE. Germline trimming cut 0 bases from V and 3 bases from J; bases unmatched to any gene: 6. CDR3 region: CASSVVSRGIGNTIYF. The CDR3 DNA sequence: TGTGCCAGCAGCGTAGTTAGCAGGGGGATTGGAAACACCATATATTTT.

CDR3 in DNA: TGCGCCAGCAGCCCGATGACAGGGAGACACACTGAAGCTTTCTTT. This encodes CASSPMTGRHTEAFF. The chain couples TRBV4-3 to TRBJ1-1; 7 bases match TRBD1. Per the germline V gene, CDR1 is LGHNA and CDR2 is YSLEER. CDR3 size: 15 residues. V lost 4 bases and J lost 3; bases outside the gene matches: 8.

The chain couples TRBV5-6 to TRBJ2-1; no reliable D call. V was clipped by 4 bases and J by 8 bases, with 10 bases between them. Looked up from germline, CDR1 is SGHDT and CDR2 is YYEEEE. The CDR3 is 12 residues long. The CDR3 DNA reads TGTGCCAGCAGCCCCAGTTATCATGAGCAGTTCTTC. It codes for CASSPSYHEQFF.

V gene TRBV6-5 combines with J gene TRBJ2-3, with TRBD1 matching 11 bases. The CDR3 is 14 residues long. After removal of 5 bases from V and 3 bases from J, the junction contained 1 base not matched to a gene. Germline lookup yields CDR1 MNHEY and CDR2 SVGAGI. This CDR3 reads CASSGQGATDTQYF. CDR3 bases: TGTGCCAGCAGTGGACAGGGGGCGACAGATACGCAGTATTTT.

The chain has TRBV5-4 and TRBJ2-7; perhaps TRBD1 as D (6 bases). Trimming took 4 bases from V and 4 from J, leaving 15 bases between them. This CDR3 has 14 residues. Germline values: CDR1 SGHNT, CDR2 YYREEE (reference sequence). The CDR3 DNA is TGTGCCAGCAGCACCCGACAGGCATCTTACGAGCAGTACTTC. Translation gives CASSTRQASYEQYF.

This clone was seen a single time. V and J are TRBV6-4 and TRBJ2-3; 9 positions match TRBD1. Looked up from germline, CDR1 is MRHNA and CDR2 is SNTAGT. V dropped 3 bases and J dropped 0; count of bases not matched to a gene: 1. This CDR3 has 15 residues. CDR3 loop: CASSEGTGSTDTQYF. CDR3 sequence (DNA): TGTGCCAGCAGTGAAGGGACAGGGAGCACAGATACGCAGTATTTT.

This rearrangement joins TRBV9 to TRBJ1-2; D possibly corresponds to TRBD1 (5 bases). The CDR3 covers 16 residues. V was cut by 0 bases and J by 3 bases, with 15 bases left in between. Germline assignment: CDR1 SGDLS and CDR2 YYNGEE. The CDR3 nucleotides read TGTGCCAGCAGCGTAGCAGGGTCAGGGTACGACTATGGCTACACCTTC. Protein: CASSVAGSGYDYGYTF.

The rearrangement links TRBV18 to TRBJ2-7, with 13 bases lining up with TRBD2. Losses at the gene ends were 5 bases for V and 5 bases for J; bases not matched to a gene: 6. This CDR3 region has 15 residues. The germline gives CDR1 KGHSH, CDR2 LQKENI. The chain's CDR3 is CASSTTGTSGDEQYF. The CDR3 DNA sequence: TGTGCCAGCTCAACCACGGGGACTAGCGGGGACGAGCAGTACTTC.

V usage is TRBV9 and J usage is TRBJ1-2; the match to TRBD1 covers 7 bases. Per germline, CDR1 SGDLS and CDR2 YYNGEE. V lost 4 bases to trimming and J lost 5 bases; unmatched junction nucleotides: 8. The CDR3 totals 14 residues. CDR3 residues: CASSPDRERYGYTF. CDR3 sequence (DNA): TGTGCCAGCAGCCCAGACAGGGAGAGGTATGGCTACACCTTC.

The rearrangement joins TRBV4-3 to TRBJ2-7, with D possibly being TRBD1 (6 bases). This CDR3 contains 16 residues. Germline V gives CDR1 LGHNA, CDR2 YSLEER. V was shortened by 1 base and J by 2 bases, with 15 bases between the two germline ends. This CDR3 is CASSQALQGEPYEQYF. Written as DNA, the CDR3 is TGCGCCAGCAGCCAAGCTTTACAGGGAGAGCCCTACGAGCAGTACTTC.